This is a list of T cell receptor beta chains from one sample in a study of Ad26.COV2.S vaccination and SARS-CoV-2 variants. Using immunoSEQ multiplex PCR, the repertoire was profiled, and TCRdb retains in-frame clones only, with some absent. This table holds 290,000 or so clones, around 87% found once. The sequences come from peripheral blood, collected in a trial of Ad26.COV2.S vaccine versus placebo. These receptors originate from a person aged 18-60 years who received the Ad26.COV2.S COVID-19 vaccine or a placebo. The CDR3 runs from the conserved cysteine through the conserved F or W. D genes are given only for firm matches. Some rows mark clone size as missing; the rest say once, few, many or name a class of expanded clone.

V	size	D	J	DNA	CDR3
TRBV30	-	-	TRBJ2-1	TGTGCCCGCGGTACCTACAATGAGCAGTTCTTC	CARGTYNEQFF
TRBV7-2	-	TRBD1	TRBJ2-5	TGTGCCAGCAGCCCCACGTACGGGACAGGAGGGTACTTC	CASSPTYGTGGYF
TRBV30	-	-	TRBJ1-6	TGTGCCTGGAGTATGGGGGGGCGGTCACCCCTCCACTTT	CAWSMGGRSPLHF
TRBV6-5	-	TRBD2	TRBJ2-7	TGTGCCAGTAGTAGCGGGAGGGTAGGCGAGCAGTACTTC	CASSSGRVGEQYF
TRBV6-2/TRBV6-3	-	-	TRBJ1-1	TGTGCCAGCAGTTACGGGCGTCTAAGCCCTGAAGCTTTCTTT	CASSYGRLSPEAFF
TRBV6-1	-	-	TRBJ2-7	TGTGCCAGCAGTGAAGGGGGGGACTACGAGCAGTACTTC	CASSEGGDYEQYF
TRBV2	-	-	TRBJ1-1	TGTGCCAGCAGGGAACACCCGGGCACTGAAGCTTTCTTT	CASREHPGTEAFF
TRBV5-5	-	TRBD1	TRBJ2-7	TGTGCCAGCAGCCTGGACAGGGCTTACGAGCAGTACTTC	CASSLDRAYEQYF
TRBV7-9	-	-	TRBJ2-7	TGTGCCAGGCCCGCTACTACCACCTACGAGCAGTACTTC	CARPATTTYEQYF
TRBV7-9	-	TRBD1	TRBJ2-3	TGTGCCAGCAGACGGGACAGGGGGGACACAGATACGCAGTATTTT	CASRRDRGDTDTQYF
TRBV6-5	-	TRBD2	TRBJ2-5	TGTGCCAGCAGACCTAGCGGGGCCCCCCAAGAGACCCAGTACTTC	CASRPSGAPQETQYF
TRBV30	-	-	TRBJ2-2	TGTGCCTGGAGTATGGGTCAAATAAACACCGGGGAGCTGTTTTTT	CAWSMGQINTGELFF
TRBV27	-	-	TRBJ1-1	TGTGCCAGCAGTTCGAGGGGGGCTGGCACTGAAGCTTTCTTT	CASSSRGAGTEAFF
TRBV18	-	TRBD2	TRBJ2-1	TGTGCCAGCTCACCACCGGGACTAGCGGGAGATGAGCAGTTCTTC	CASSPPGLAGDEQFF
TRBV7-9	-	-	TRBJ1-4	TGTGCCAGCAGCTTCCCGTTTGAAAAACTGTTTTTT	CASSFPFEKLFF
TRBV9	-	-	TRBJ1-5	TGTGCCAGCAGTTTAGGGGTGTATCAGCCCCAGCATTTT	CASSLGVYQPQHF
TRBV5-5	-	-	TRBJ1-4	TGTGCCAGCAGCTTGGACGACCCCGGGACCCTTAATGAAAAACTGTTTTTT	CASSLDDPGTLNEKLFF
TRBV15	-	-	TRBJ2-5	TGTGCCACCAGCAGAGATCACCCTTGGGAAGAGACCCAGTACTTC	CATSRDHPWEETQYF
TRBV10-3	-	TRBD1	TRBJ2-1	TGTGCCATCAGTGAAACCCCGGGACAGGTCTACAATGAGCAGTTCTTC	CAISETPGQVYNEQFF
TRBV5-4	few	-	TRBJ2-7	TGTGCCAGCAGCTTGGTCGGGACGAGCGAGCAGTACTTC	CASSLVGTSEQYF
TRBV6-5	few	-	TRBJ2-7	TGTGCCAGCAGTTACTCGAGATCAGGGGGAGGCGAGCAGTACTTC	CASSYSRSGGGEQYF
TRBV30	-	TRBD1	TRBJ1-1	TGTGCCTGGAGTGTAATGGGACAGGGAAATAAAGCTTTCTTT	CAWSVMGQGNKAFF
TRBV23-1	-	-	TRBJ1-2	TGCGCCAGCAGTCAATCGAACCAACCGAGTGGCTACACCTTC	CASSQSNQPSGYTF
TRBV2	-	-	TRBJ1-3	TGTGCCAGCAGGTCACAGAGCACCATATATTTT	CASRSQSTIYF
TRBV18	-	-	TRBJ2-2	TGTGCCAGCTCACCACTCACCCGACGGGCTGCACGGGGTGGCACCGGGGAGCTGTTTTTT	CASSPLTRRAARGGTGELFF
TRBV6-5	-	TRBD1	TRBJ1-1	TGTGCCAGCAGTTCGGACAGGGTCGGGAACACTGAAGCTTTCTTT	CASSSDRVGNTEAFF
TRBV7-2	-	TRBD1	TRBJ2-7	TGTGCCAGCAGCTTAACGGGAGGACAGGGGGCATCCTACGAGCAGTACTTC	CASSLTGGQGASYEQYF
TRBV30	-	-	TRBJ1-5	TGTGCCTGGAGTCGAGACGGTTCTTATCAGCCCCAGCATTTT	CAWSRDGSYQPQHF